This paragraph reports one T cell receptor beta chain. This CDR3 region has 14 residues. V dropped 6 bases and J dropped 3 bases, with 12 bases sitting between them. Construction of TCR beta libraries relied on iRepertoire HTBI primers and on Arm-PCR targeting CDR3 regions. A single record per CDR3 protein comes from TCRdb applying MiXCR to the multiplex PCR reads. The sample includes about 500,000 distinct CDR3 sequences, roughly 17% of them seen just once. The data originate from a study of regulatory T cells in long-lasting Graves disease. Time point of the sample: newly diagnosed GD, antithyroid drugs for less than 3 months. Generation of the TCR library employed RNA extracted from PBMCs. The sample was also reused in another study, on T cells in Graves' hyperthyroidism and ophthalmopathy.

The chain is built from TRBV12-3 or TRBV12-4 and TRBJ1-5; D is possibly TRBD1 (6 bases). The receptor comes from a man aged 40-49 years with Graves disease. The sequencing used peripheral blood mononuclear cells (PBMCs), collected at new diagnosis, from a patient treated with antithyroid drugs. The CDR3 spells CASRLRGFNQPQHF. The CDR3 DNA follows: TGTGCCAGCAGACTCAGGGGATTCAATCAGCCCCAGCATTTT.